This T cell receptor (beta chain) was sequenced in a study of CD8 T cells in ankylosing spondylitis. General study results and limits: Disease-linked clones had a CD8+ phenotype and relatively low frequency in peripheral blood. What appeared characteristic of ankylosing spondylitis blood was a TCR beta motif of eight highly homologous variants. Reportedly, disease-linked clones are significantly enriched in ankylosing spondylitis patients' matched synovial fluid.

The length of the CDR3 is 15 residues. In germline, CDR1 is DFQATT, CDR2 SNEGSKA (reference sequence). J lost 6 bases, V lost 3 bases, and 7 bases had no gene match. In regard to this clonotype: The antigen is undetermined.

For TCR beta, libraries came from quantitative 5'-RACE with molecular barcodes. TCRdb re-called the 5' RACE reads through MiXCR, storing one row per CDR3 protein. This table holds roughly 200,000 distinct CDR3 sequences, 20% to 30% found once. Sequencing was performed on blood, either unsorted or a sorted T cell fraction (not recorded which). This chain connects TRBV20-1 to TRBJ2-2, with 10 positions matching TRBD2. This receptor was obtained from a male donor with ankylosing spondylitis or in good health (not recorded which). The CDR3 is CSASGTSVVAGELFF. The CDR3 nucleotides are TGCAGTGCTAGTGGGACTAGCGTGGTTGCCGGGGAGCTGTTTTTT.